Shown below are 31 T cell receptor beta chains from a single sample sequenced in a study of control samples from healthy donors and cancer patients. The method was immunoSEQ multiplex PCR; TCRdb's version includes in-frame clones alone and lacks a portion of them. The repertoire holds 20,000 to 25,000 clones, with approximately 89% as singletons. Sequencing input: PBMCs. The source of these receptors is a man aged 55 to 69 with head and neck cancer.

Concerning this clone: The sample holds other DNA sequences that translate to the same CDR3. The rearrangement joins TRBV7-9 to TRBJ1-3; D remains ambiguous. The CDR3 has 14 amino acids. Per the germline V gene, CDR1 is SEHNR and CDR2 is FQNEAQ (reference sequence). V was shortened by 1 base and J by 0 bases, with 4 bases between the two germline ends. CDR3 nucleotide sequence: TGTGCCAGCAGCTTAGACCACTCTGGAAACACCATATATTTT. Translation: CASSLDHSGNTIYF. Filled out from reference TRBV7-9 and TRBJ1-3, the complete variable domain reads DTGVSQNPRHKITKRGQNVTFRCDPISEHNRLYWYRQTLGQGPEFLTYFQNEAQLEKSRLLSDRFSAERPKGSFSTLEIQRTEQGDSAMYLCASSLDHSGNTIYFGEGSWLTVV.

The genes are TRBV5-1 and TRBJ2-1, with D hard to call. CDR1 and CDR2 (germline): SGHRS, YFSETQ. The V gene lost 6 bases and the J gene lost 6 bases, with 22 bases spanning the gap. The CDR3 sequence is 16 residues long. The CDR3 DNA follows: TGCGCCAGCACCGAGATGGGGTCTCTCATCGGCAATGAGCAGTTCTTC. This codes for CASTEMGSLIGNEQFF.

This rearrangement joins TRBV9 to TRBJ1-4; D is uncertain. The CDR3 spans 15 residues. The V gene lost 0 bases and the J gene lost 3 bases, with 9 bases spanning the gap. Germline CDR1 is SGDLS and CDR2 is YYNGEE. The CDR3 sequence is CASSVGAGSNEKLFF. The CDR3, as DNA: TGTGCCAGCAGCGTAGGAGCAGGTTCTAATGAAAAACTGTTTTTT.

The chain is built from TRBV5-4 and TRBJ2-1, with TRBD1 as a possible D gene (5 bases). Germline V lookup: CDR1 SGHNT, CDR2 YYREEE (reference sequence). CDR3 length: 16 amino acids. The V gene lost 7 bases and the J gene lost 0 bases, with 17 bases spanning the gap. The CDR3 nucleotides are TGTGCCAGCCGAATTCGACAGCAGAGCTCCTACAATGAGCAGTTCTTC. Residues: CASRIRQQSSYNEQFF.

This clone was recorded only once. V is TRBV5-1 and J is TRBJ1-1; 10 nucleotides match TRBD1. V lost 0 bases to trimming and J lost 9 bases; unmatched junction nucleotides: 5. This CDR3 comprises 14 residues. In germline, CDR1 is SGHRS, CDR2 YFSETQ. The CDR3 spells CASSLGQGASKAFF. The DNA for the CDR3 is TGCGCCAGCAGCTTGGGACAGGGGGCATCGAAAGCTTTCTTT.

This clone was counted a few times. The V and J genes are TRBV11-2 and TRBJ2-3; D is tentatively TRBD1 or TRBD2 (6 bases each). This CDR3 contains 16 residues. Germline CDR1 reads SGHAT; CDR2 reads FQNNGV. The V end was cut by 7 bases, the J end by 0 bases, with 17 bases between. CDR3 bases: TGTGCCAGCACCGCGCCGGGGGCGGCTAGCACAGATACGCAGTATTTT. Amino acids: CASTAPGAASTDTQYF. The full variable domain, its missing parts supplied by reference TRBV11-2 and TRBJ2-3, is EAGVAQSPRYKIIEKRQSVAFWCNPISGHATLYWYQQILGQGPKLLIQFQNNGVVDDSQLPKDRFSAERLKGVDSTLKIQPAKLEDSAVYLCASTAPGAASTDTQYFGPGTRLTVL.

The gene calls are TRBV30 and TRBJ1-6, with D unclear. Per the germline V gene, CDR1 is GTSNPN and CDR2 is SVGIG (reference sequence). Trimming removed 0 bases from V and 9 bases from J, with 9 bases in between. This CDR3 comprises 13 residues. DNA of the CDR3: TGTGCCTGGAGTGTCCTAGGAGGTTCACCCCTCCACTTT. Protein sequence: CAWSVLGGSPLHF.

The CDR3 DNA follows: TGTGCCATCAGTGAGGGGGGGGTGCCCACCTTC. Its translation: CAISEGGVPTF. V and J are TRBV10-3 and TRBJ1-2; the D gene is possibly TRBD1 (5 bases). The CDR3 covers 11 residues. Germline lookup yields CDR1 ENHRY and CDR2 SYGVKD. With 2 bases removed from V and 13 bases from J, the gap between germline ends came to 11 bases.

CDR3: CASSSRQGVPYEQYV. The CDR3 DNA sequence: TGTGCCAGCAGTTCCCGACAGGGGGTACCCTACGAGCAGTACGTC. The J gene is TRBJ2-7, the V gene TRBV27; 9 bases agree with TRBD1. The CDR3 is 15 amino acids. From germline, CDR1 is MNHEY and CDR2 SMNVEV (reference sequence). V was pared by 4 bases and J by 2 bases, with 6 bases of the junction left unmatched.

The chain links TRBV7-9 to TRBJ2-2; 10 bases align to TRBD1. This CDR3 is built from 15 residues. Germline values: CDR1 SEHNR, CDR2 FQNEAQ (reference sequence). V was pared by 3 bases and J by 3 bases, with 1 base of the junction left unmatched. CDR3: CASSLDRGDTGELFF. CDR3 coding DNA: TGTGCCAGCAGCTTGGACAGGGGGGACACCGGGGAGCTGTTTTTT.

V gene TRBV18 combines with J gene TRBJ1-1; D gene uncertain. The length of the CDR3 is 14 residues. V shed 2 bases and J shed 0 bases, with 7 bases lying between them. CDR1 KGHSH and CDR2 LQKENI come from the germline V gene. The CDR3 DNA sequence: TGTGCCAGCTCACCAGCATCTATGAACACTGAAGCTTTCTTT. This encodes CASSPASMNTEAFF.

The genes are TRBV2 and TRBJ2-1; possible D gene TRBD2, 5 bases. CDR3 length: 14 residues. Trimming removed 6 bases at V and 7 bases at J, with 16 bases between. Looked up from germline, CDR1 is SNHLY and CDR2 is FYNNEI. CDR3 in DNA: TGTGCCAGCAGGTATGGGGAGCTTGGTAATGAGCAGTTCTTC. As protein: CASRYGELGNEQFF. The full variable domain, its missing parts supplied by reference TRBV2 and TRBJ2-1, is EPEVTQTPSHQVTQMGQEVILRCVPISNHLYFYWYRQILGQKVEFLVSFYNNEISEKSEIFDDQFSVERPDGSNFTLKIRSTKLEDSAMYFCASRYGELGNEQFFGPGTRLTVL.

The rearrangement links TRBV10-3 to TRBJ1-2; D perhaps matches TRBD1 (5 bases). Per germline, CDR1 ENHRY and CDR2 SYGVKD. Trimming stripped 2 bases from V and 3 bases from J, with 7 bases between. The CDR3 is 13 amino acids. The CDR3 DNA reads TGTGCCATCAGTGAGGGCAGGGACTATGGCTACACCTTC. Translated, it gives CAISEGRDYGYTF.

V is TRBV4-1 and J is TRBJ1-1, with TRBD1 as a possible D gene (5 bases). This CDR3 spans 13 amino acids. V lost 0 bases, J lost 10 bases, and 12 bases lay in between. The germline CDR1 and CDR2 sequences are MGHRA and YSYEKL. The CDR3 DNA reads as TGCGCCAGCAGCCAAGATCCCAGGCAGGGAGCTTTCTTT. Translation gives CASSQDPRQGAFF.

CDR3 amino acids: CASSHTGFGYTF. Written as DNA, the CDR3 is TGTGCCAGCAGCCATACAGGGTTTGGCTACACCTTC. This rearrangement joins TRBV12-3 or TRBV12-4 to TRBJ1-2; a weak D match, TRBD1 (6 bases). The V end lost 6 bases, the J end lost 7 bases, and 12 bases lay between the germline ends. The CDR3 length is 12 residues.

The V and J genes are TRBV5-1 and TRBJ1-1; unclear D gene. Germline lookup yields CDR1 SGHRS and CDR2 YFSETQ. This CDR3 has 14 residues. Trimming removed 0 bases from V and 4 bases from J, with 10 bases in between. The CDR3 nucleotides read TGCGCCAGCAGCTTGGAGGTGGGGAGCACTGAAGCTTTCTTT. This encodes CASSLEVGSTEAFF.

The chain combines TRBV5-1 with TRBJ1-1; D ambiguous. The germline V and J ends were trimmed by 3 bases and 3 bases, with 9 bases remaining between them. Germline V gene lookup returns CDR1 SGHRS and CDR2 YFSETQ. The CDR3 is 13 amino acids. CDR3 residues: CASSYNTDTEAFF. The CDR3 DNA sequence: TGCGCCAGCAGCTATAACACGGACACTGAAGCTTTCTTT.

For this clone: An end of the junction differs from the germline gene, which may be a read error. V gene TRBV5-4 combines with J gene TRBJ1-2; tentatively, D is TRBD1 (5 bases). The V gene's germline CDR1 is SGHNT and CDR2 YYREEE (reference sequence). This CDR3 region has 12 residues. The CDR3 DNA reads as TGCGCCAGCAGCGCGGGGGTTTATGGCTACGCCTTC. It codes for CASSAGVYGYAF. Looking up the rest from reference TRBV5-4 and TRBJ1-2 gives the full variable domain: ETGVTQSPTHLIKTRGQQVTLRCSSQSGHNTVSWYQQALGQGPQFIFQYYREEENGRGNFPPRFSGLQFPNYSSELNVNALELDDSALYLCASSAGVYGYAFGSGTRLTVV.

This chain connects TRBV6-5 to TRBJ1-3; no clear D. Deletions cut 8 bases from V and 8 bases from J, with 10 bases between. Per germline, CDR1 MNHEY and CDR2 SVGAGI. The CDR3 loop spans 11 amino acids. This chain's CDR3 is CASGYQDTIYF. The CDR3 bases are TGTGCCAGCGGATATCAGGACACCATATATTTT.

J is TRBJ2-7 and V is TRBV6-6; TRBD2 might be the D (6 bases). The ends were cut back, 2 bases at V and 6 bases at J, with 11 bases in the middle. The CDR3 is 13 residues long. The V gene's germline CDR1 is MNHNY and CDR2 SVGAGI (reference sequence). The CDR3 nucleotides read TGTGCCAGCAGTTACAGGGAGGCACGCGAGCAGTACGTC. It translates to CASSYREAREQYV.

CDR3 in amino acids: CASSQVGSGMYNEQFF. CDR3 nucleotides: TGTGCCAGCAGCCAAGTGGGTAGCGGGATGTACAATGAGCAGTTCTTC. The chain recombines TRBV3-1 (or the pseudogene TRBV3-2) with TRBJ2-1, with TRBD2 matching 8 bases. Germline lookup yields CDR1 LGHDT and CDR2 YNNKEL (reference sequence). Trimming cost V 1 base and J 4 bases; bases outside gene matches: 6. The CDR3 spans 16 residues.

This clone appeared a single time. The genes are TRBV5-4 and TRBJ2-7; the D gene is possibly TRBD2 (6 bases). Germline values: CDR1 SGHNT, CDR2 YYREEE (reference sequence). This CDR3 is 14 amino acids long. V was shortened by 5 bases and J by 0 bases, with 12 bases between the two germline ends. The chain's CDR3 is CASRRDLSSYEQYF. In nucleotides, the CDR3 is TGTGCCAGCAGGCGGGACTTAAGCTCCTACGAGCAGTACTTC.

For the CDR3, the DNA is TGCAGTGCTACGGACAGGGGCGAGCAGTACGTC. It is translated as CSATDRGEQYV. The J gene is TRBJ2-7, the V gene TRBV20-1; TRBD1 agrees at 9 bases. CDR1 is DFQATT and CDR2 is SNEGSKA in the germline V gene (reference sequence). Trimming cost V 4 bases and J 6 bases; bases outside gene matches: 1. The CDR3 is made up of 11 amino acids.

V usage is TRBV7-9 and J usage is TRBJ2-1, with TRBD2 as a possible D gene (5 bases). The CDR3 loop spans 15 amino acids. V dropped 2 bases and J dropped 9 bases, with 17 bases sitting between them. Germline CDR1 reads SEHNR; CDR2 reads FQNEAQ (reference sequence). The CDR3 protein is CASSLKGVGSSEQFF. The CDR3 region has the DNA TGTGCCAGCAGCTTAAAGGGTGTTGGGAGCAGTGAGCAGTTCTTC.

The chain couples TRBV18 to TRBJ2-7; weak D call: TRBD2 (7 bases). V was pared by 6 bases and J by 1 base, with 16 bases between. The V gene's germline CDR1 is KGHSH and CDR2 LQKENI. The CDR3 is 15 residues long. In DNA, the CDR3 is TGTGCCAGCTCCGAGGGGGGGGGAGGATCCTACGAGCAGTACGTC. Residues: CASSEGGGGSYEQYV.

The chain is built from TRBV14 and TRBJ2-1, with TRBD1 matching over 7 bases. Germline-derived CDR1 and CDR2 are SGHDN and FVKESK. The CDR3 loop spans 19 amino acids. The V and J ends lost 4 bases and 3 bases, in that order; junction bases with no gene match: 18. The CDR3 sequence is CASSPKVPLPGQYYNEQFF. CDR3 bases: TGTGCCAGCAGCCCCAAGGTCCCCCTCCCGGGACAGTACTACAATGAGCAGTTCTTC.

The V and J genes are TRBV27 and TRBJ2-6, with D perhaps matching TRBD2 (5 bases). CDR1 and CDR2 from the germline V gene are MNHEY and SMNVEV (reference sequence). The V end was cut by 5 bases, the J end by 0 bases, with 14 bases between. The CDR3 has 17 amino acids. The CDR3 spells CASSPSGLISGANVLTF. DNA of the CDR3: TGTGCCAGCAGTCCATCCGGACTGATCTCTGGGGCCAACGTCCTGACTTTC.

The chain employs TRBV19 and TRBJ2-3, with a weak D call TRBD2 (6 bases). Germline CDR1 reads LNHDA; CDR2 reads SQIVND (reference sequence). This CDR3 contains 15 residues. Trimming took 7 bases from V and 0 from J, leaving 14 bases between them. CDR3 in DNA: TGTGCCAGTACGTTAGCGGCCACTAGCACAGATACGCAGTATTTT. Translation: CASTLAATSTDTQYF.

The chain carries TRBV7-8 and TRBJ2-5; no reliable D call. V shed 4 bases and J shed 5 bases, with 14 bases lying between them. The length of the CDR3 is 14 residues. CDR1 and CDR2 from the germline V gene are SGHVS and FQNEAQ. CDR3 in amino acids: CASSSRTFTETQYF. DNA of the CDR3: TGTGCCAGCAGCTCCAGGACCTTCACGGAGACCCAGTACTTC.

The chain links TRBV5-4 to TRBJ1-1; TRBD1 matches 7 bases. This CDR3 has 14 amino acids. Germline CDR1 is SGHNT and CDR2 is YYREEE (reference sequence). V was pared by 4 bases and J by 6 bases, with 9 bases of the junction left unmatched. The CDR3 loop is CASSLDRDQSEAFF. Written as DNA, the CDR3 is TGTGCCAGCAGCCTTGACAGGGATCAATCTGAAGCTTTCTTT.

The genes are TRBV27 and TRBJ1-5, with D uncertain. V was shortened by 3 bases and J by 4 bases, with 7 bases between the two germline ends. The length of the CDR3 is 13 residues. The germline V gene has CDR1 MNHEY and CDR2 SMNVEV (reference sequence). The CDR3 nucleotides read TGTGCCAGCAGTTTGAGGAGGAATCAGCCCCAGCATTTT. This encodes CASSLRRNQPQHF.